Following are 13 T cell receptor beta chains from one sample sequenced in a study of control samples from healthy donors and cancer patients. The repertoire was sequenced with immunoSEQ multiplex PCR; TCRdb's copy has only in-frame clones and lacks some. The repertoire includes around 31,000 clones, roughly 95% of them detected once, and less than 8.5% sits in the top ten. Sequenced: blood. These receptors all come from a man aged 55 to 70 in good health.

V usage is TRBV9 and J usage is TRBJ2-7, with 9 bases aligning to TRBD2. Trimming at V came to 1 base and at J to 5 bases, leaving 4 bases not matched to a gene. Germline V gene lookup returns CDR1 SGDLS and CDR2 YYNGEE. The CDR3 spans 14 residues. The CDR3 loop is CASSVRASGNEQYF. The CDR3 region has the DNA TGTGCCAGCAGCGTAAGGGCTAGCGGGAACGAGCAGTACTTC.

The rearrangement joins TRBV4-1 to TRBJ1-1, with D perhaps matching TRBD1 (5 bases). CDR1 is MGHRA and CDR2 is YSYEKL in the germline V gene. Trimming stripped 2 bases from V and 1 base from J, with 11 bases between. CDR3 size: 15 residues. CDR3 sequence: CASSQIAGSNTEAFF. The DNA for the CDR3 is TGCGCCAGCAGCCAAATTGCAGGGTCGAACACTGAAGCTTTCTTT.

The V and J genes are TRBV7-6 and TRBJ2-3; weak D call: TRBD1 (6 bases). V shed 5 bases and J shed 1 base, with 13 bases lying between them. Germline V gene lookup returns CDR1 SGHVS and CDR2 FNYEAQ. This CDR3 is 15 amino acids long. The CDR3 spells CASSPGVFGTDTQYF. CDR3 DNA sequence: TGTGCCAGCAGCCCAGGGGTGTTCGGCACAGATACGCAGTATTTT.

This clone was recorded only once. The chain carries TRBV7-2 and TRBJ2-2; D might be TRBD2 (5 bases). This CDR3 region has 16 residues. The V gene lost 1 base and the J gene lost 7 bases, with 16 bases spanning the gap. Germline CDR1 SGHTA, CDR2 FQGNSA. CDR3 protein: CASSLGWSGGRGELFF. CDR3 DNA sequence: TGTGCCAGCAGCTTAGGTTGGTCCGGAGGTCGCGGGGAGCTGTTTTTT. Combining the CDR3 with reference TRBV7-2 and TRBJ2-2 gives the whole variable domain GAGVSQSPSNKVTEKGKDVELRCDPISGHTALYWYRQSLGQGLEFLIYFQGNSAPDKSGLPSDRFSAERTGGSVSTLTIQRTQQEDSAVYLCASSLGWSGGRGELFFGEGSRLTVL.

This clone is a singleton in its sample. The gene calls are TRBV29-1 and TRBJ1-2, with a tentative D call TRBD1 (6 bases). V lost 4 bases and J lost 5, with 20 bases in between. Germline lookup yields CDR1 SQVTM and CDR2 ANQGSEA. The CDR3 has 15 amino acids. CDR3 sequence (DNA): TGCAGCGTTGTTCCTCCCCAGGGGCTCCTATATGGCTACACCTTC. Protein: CSVVPPQGLLYGYTF. Full variable domain (rest looked up from reference TRBV29-1 and TRBJ1-2): SAVISQKPSRDICQRGTSLTIQCQVDSQVTMMFWYRQQPGQSLTLIATANQGSEATYESGFVIDKFPISRPNLTFSTLTVSNMSPEDSSIYLCSVVPPQGLLYGYTFGSGTRLTVV.

This chain connects TRBV19 to TRBJ2-2, with D possibly being TRBD1 (7 bases). CDR3 length: 16 residues. Germline assignment: CDR1 LNHDA and CDR2 SQIVND (reference sequence). The V and J ends lost 3 bases and 5 bases respectively, with 16 bases between them. The CDR3 DNA sequence: TGTGCCAGTAGTATGGGGCAGGGGGGAGTGACCGGGGAGCTGTTTTTT. Translated: CASSMGQGGVTGELFF.

The V call is TRBV28, the J call TRBJ1-3, with unresolved D. The CDR3 totals 15 residues. Trimming removed 2 bases at V and 0 bases at J, with 8 bases between. Germline CDR1 is MDHEN and CDR2 is SYDVKM. The CDR3, as DNA: TGTGCCAGCAGTTTAACAGAATACTCTGGAAACACCATATATTTT. Translation gives CASSLTEYSGNTIYF.

The CDR3 nucleotides are TGTGCCAGCAGTTTTTCTAGTGGACCCCTCCACTTT. It encodes CASSFSSGPLHF. The chain has TRBV6-4 and TRBJ1-6; no definite D call. CDR3 length: 12 residues. The germline CDR1 and CDR2 sequences are MRHNA and SNTAGT. Trimming stripped 5 bases from V and 12 bases from J, with 11 bases between.

The chain recombines TRBV6-1 with TRBJ1-1; D unresolved. Looked up from germline, CDR1 is MNHNS and CDR2 is SASEGT. The V gene lost 2 bases and the J gene lost 0 bases, with 13 bases spanning the gap. The CDR3 totals 16 residues. CDR3 bases: TGTGCCAGCAGTGAACCGGTAGTGGGGATGAACACTGAAGCTTTCTTT. Protein sequence: CASSEPVVGMNTEAFF.

The CDR3 reads CATSWTGGETQYF. The CDR3, as DNA: TGTGCCACCTCCTGGACGGGCGGTGAGACCCAGTACTTC. The rearrangement links TRBV15 to TRBJ2-5; no reliable D call. Germline loops: CDR1 LNHNV, CDR2 YYDKDF (reference sequence). This CDR3 region has 13 residues. The V and J ends lost 8 bases and 5 bases respectively, with 15 bases between them. Full variable domain (outside the CDR3, taken from reference TRBV15 and TRBJ2-5): DAMVIQNPRYQVTQFGKPVTLSCSQTLNHNVMYWYQQKSSQAPKLLFHYYDKDFNNEADTPDNFQSRRPNTSFCFLDIRSPGLGDTAMYLCATSWTGGETQYFGPGTRLLVL.

This rearrangement joins TRBV6-2 or TRBV6-3 to TRBJ2-4, with TRBD2 as a possible D gene (6 bases). This CDR3 is 16 amino acids long. V lost 6 bases, J lost 2 bases, and 17 bases lay in between. Germline V gene lookup returns CDR1 MNHEY and CDR2 SVGEGT. The CDR3 is CASSSGTPDPKNIQYF. The CDR3 DNA reads as TGTGCCAGCAGCTCCGGGACTCCCGATCCCAAAAACATTCAGTACTTC.

The chain is built from TRBV14 and TRBJ2-1; 7 nucleotides agree with TRBD2. V shed 5 bases and J 0 bases; nucleotides not matched to a gene: 4. The CDR3 consists of 15 residues. Germline CDR1 SGHDN, CDR2 FVKESK. The CDR3 coding sequence is TGTGCCAGCAGCTCGGGACTACGCTCCTACAATGAGCAGTTCTTC. Amino acid sequence: CASSSGLRSYNEQFF.

The chain carries TRBV5-6 and TRBJ1-5; 9 positions agree with TRBD1. CDR3 length: 17 amino acids. Germline CDR1 is SGHDT and CDR2 is YYEEEE. V lost 4 bases, J lost 5 bases, and 13 bases stayed unmatched. The CDR3 loop reads CASSVSRDRVSYQPQHF. For the CDR3, the DNA is TGTGCCAGCAGCGTAAGCCGGGACAGGGTTTCGTATCAGCCCCAGCATTTT.